In its sample, the clone carrying this T cell receptor (beta chain) was seen once. One end of the junction does not line up with germline, which may come from a read error. The data are from a study of Ad26.COV2.S vaccination and SARS-CoV-2 variants. Described treatment: 15 to 20 received Ad26.COV2.S at low or high dose, single or two shots; about 5 received placebo; per-sample allocation not given. Specimen acquisition occurred on day 63 following the initial vaccine or placebo injection. The CDR3 consists of 11 residues. Germline loops: CDR1 SGHTA, CDR2 FQGNSA. The table came from immunoSEQ multiplex PCR; TCRdb's copy has only in-frame clones and leaves some out. Of approximately 420,000 clones listed, more than 75% are singletons.

This sequence was found in a person between 18 and 65 years old who received the Ad26.COV2.S COVID-19 vaccine or a placebo. The chain is built from TRBV7-2 and TRBJ2-3; D remains ambiguous. Source: peripheral blood, taken in a trial of Ad26.COV2.S vaccine versus placebo. As DNA, the CDR3 is TGTGCCGGCAGCCCTAAAGATACGCAGTATTTT. Its translation is CAGSPKDTQYF.